Shown below are 8 T cell receptor beta chains from a single sample sequenced in a study of blood T cell repertoires in COVID-19 (dated by TCRdb to 2018 to 2021). The protocol used for the library was the immunoSEQ multiplex PCR assay. TCRdb provides this immuneACCESS table in a form limited to in-frame rearrangements. Some clones are lacking; in checked studies, under half of them reflect an unresolved V gene, and why the rest are absent is not known. In this sample the table shows tens of thousands of clones, approximately 86% of which occur a single time. Of the sample, roughly 25% falls within the top ten clones. What was sequenced was peripheral blood. These receptors all stem from a woman of 80 years or more with active or convalescent COVID-19.

This clone was recorded once. The rearrangement joins TRBV11-2 to TRBJ2-1, with D perhaps matching TRBD2 (5 bases). CDR3 length: 15 amino acids. CDR1 SGHAT and CDR2 FQNNGV come from the germline V gene. V was shortened by 1 base and J by 8 bases, with 15 bases between the two germline ends. The CDR3 DNA sequence: TGTGCCAGCAGCTTAGGAACTAGGAGTGTCGATGAGCAGTTCTTC. Encoded protein: CASSLGTRSVDEQFF.

The chain has TRBV7-9 and TRBJ2-7, with TRBD1 matching over 9 bases. This CDR3 contains 15 residues. Trimming removed 4 bases from V and 2 bases from J; junction bases left unmatched: 6. Germline V CDR1 and CDR2: SEHNR, FQNEAQ (reference sequence). In DNA form, the CDR3 reads TGTGCCAGCAGCTCGGGACAGGGCTTGGCCTACGAGCAGTACTTC. This gives the protein CASSSGQGLAYEQYF.

The CDR3, as DNA: TGTGCCAGCAGCCCGTGGGGAGGGCTGAGCACTGAAGCTTTCTTT. It specifies CASSPWGGLSTEAFF. The V call is TRBV7-9, the J call TRBJ1-1; D gene unclear. This CDR3 is 15 amino acids long. Germline V CDR1 and CDR2: SEHNR, FQNEAQ (reference sequence). V lost 5 bases and J lost 4, with 17 bases in between.

The chain links TRBV6-1 to TRBJ1-2, with unresolved D. Germline V gene data show CDR1 as MNHNS and CDR2 as SASEGT. Between the trimmed V and J ends, which lost 1 base and 3 bases, there was a span of 6 bases. The CDR3 has 13 amino acids. For the CDR3, the DNA is TGTGCCAGCAGTGAAGGAGTGCACTATGGCTACACCTTC. Protein product: CASSEGVHYGYTF.

The chain employs TRBV7-9 and TRBJ1-6; 7 bases line up with TRBD1. Germline V gene data show CDR1 as SEHNR and CDR2 as FQNEAQ (reference sequence). This CDR3 contains 16 residues. V gave up 5 bases and J gave up 6 bases; unmatched junction bases: 10. The DNA of the CDR3 is TGTGCCAGCAGCCAGACCCTCCGGGACAGTAATTCACCCCTCCACTTT. Translating it yields CASSQTLRDSNSPLHF.

This CDR3 is CAISESIPVGRDTQYF. Here the CDR3 DNA reads TGTGCCATCAGTGAGTCGATCCCTGTGGGGAGAGATACGCAGTATTTT. The V gene is TRBV10-3, the J gene TRBJ2-3; TRBD2 is a possible D gene (5 bases). The CDR3 is made up of 16 amino acids. The V and J ends lost 0 bases and 5 bases respectively, with 15 bases between them. Looked up from germline, CDR1 is ENHRY and CDR2 is SYGVKD.

V and J are TRBV18 and TRBJ2-7, with a possible D match to TRBD1 (6 bases). Germline CDR1 is KGHSH and CDR2 is LQKENI. V was cut by 4 bases and J by 2 bases, with 15 bases left in between. This CDR3 has 15 amino acids. In nucleotides, the CDR3 is TGTGCCAGCTCACTAACCACGAGGACAGCCTACGAGCAGTACTTC. Translation: CASSLTTRTAYEQYF.

The sample holds one count of this clone. J is TRBJ2-5 and V is TRBV5-1; 14 nucleotides agree with TRBD2. CDR1 is SGHRS, CDR2 YFSETQ, per germline. The CDR3 loop spans 17 amino acids. V dropped 4 bases and J dropped 4; count of bases not matched to a gene: 9. The DNA for the CDR3 is TGCGCCAGCAGCCCGACTAGCGGGGGGGCGTCTGGAGAGACCCAGTACTTC. Amino acids: CASSPTSGGASGETQYF.